The T cell receptor beta chain described here comes from a study of long-term antiretroviral therapy in people with HIV (dated by TCRdb to between 2021 and 2022). Turning to the overall study: The earliest samples were collected about a decade before the 2015 WHO recommendation for immediate ART, when ART was typically delayed until CD4 counts fell. The cohort contributed about 200 cryopreserved PBMC samples from 30 to 35 adults with confirmed HIV infection, collected serially over a mean of about six years (range 1-12). Of the roughly 30 participants with HIV, some 12 were female. A retrospective serial study tested whether changes in peripheral blood TRB repertoire composition and diversity were associated with ART initiation and durable HIV suppression. Test extractions of a monoclonal T-cell line alongside a few dozen polyclonal samples showed no cross-contamination during QIAcube processing.

The research as a whole found: Samples dated from the mid-2000s to the late 2010s, and the ART regimens used may be less effective than current ones. CDR3 length ranges in HIV repertoires were narrower than in controls, and network structure suggested an antigen-experienced repertoire with only a slight naive shift after ART. Limited PBMC availability meant only the TCR beta chain was sequenced, without alpha chain pairing. The repertoire was dominated across all time points by expanded TRB clones identified before ART initiation, although this dominance was seen to fluctuate and to decrease in many PLHIV after ART. Because pre-ART samples had limited cell numbers, unsorted PBMC were profiled rather than sorted CD4+ and CD8+ T cells. ART initiation was associated with a significant increase in TRB diversity, but diversity stayed significantly below transplant donor controls even after long-term ART. Inferences about post-ART repertoire changes were limited because no data were available on ART adherence, viral resistance or therapy changes.

With regard to this clone: Its target antigen remains unknown. No qualities accompany the bases; no much larger clone lies one base away.

In the germline V gene, CDR1 corresponds to SQVTM and CDR2 to ANQGSEA. Relative to germline, V is missing 6 bases and J is missing 4 bases, with 8 bases of the junction outside any gene match. The CDR3, from cysteine to phenylalanine, totals 13 residues. Of the read, only the CDR3 DNA is kept; its 39 bases are in frame from base 1. The immunoSEQ hsTCRB v3.0 assay was used at survey level resolution for TRB variable region sequencing. The targeted TRB sequencing depth was about 40,000-55,000 T-cell genomes per sample. An Illumina MiSeq with a v3 150-cycle kit was used to sequence the pooled TRB libraries. The study's processing was this. Repertoire analysis was run in R within a reproducible Nextflow workflow that covered QC, data transformation and analysis. LymphoSeq2, an R package for exploring AIRR-Seq data, was used to implement the custom analyses. A handful of samples that yielded fewer than 5000 total TRB sequences were excluded, so that around 190 HIV repertoires were analyzed. Among the roughly 190 retained HIV repertoires, some 60 were collected before ART initiation and approximately 130 after ART initiation. Repertoires were downsampled to 5000 TRB nucleotide sequences, and summary statistics were averaged over 100 downsampling iterations. Only TRB sequences with CDR3 regions of at least seven amino acids were retained for analysis. Two measures captured diversity: a Shannon entropy-derived clonality score and the Gini coefficient. In the repertoire networks, any two of the top 5000 CDR3 amino acid sequences were linked whenever the two sequences differed by an edit distance of one. GLIPH2 predicted antigen specificity groups and MHC restriction for TRB CDR3 amino acid sequences. To flag known associations with CMV, EBV, HIV or tissue antigens, CDR3 amino acid sequences were compared against VDJdb and McPAS-TCR. Pre-ART, post-ART and control groups were compared with Wilcoxon signed-rank tests and Holm-Bonferroni correction. What TCRdb holds here is the immuneACCESS table cut down to in-frame rearrangements. Part of the clones is not present; checked against another copy, under half of the missing clones reflect an unresolved V gene, and the others are unexplained. The V and J calls and clone size were taken over from that table, and D and trimming were inferred from the DNA. Counted in this sample were 35,000 to 55,000 clones; around 96% of them appeared once. 2.5% to 3.5% of the sample lies in the top ten.

Inclusion was restricted to participants for whom at least one PBMC sample before ART initiation and at least two post-ART samples were available. All participants with HIV were treated in the United States of America. Before DNA extraction, cryopreserved samples of about 1-11 million PBMC were thawed and then washed. At the time of the earliest PBMC sample for each participant with HIV, ages ranged from about 23 to 60 years. PBMC samples from each participant spanned 1-4 timepoints before ART initiation and 2-8 timepoints after ART initiation, with a median of 7 samples. For every participant, serial HIV viral load, CD4+ T-cell count, ART history and demographic data were obtained. Using a Qiagen kit on a QIAcube, genomic DNA was extracted from unsorted PBMC, with samples processed in batches of 12.

Material: unsorted PBMCs, obtained 3.7 years after starting antiretroviral therapy. The chain is assembled from TRBV29-1 and TRBJ2-7; 8 middle bases align to TRBD2. The receptor comes from a woman in her forties or fifties with HIV. The DNA sequence is given as TGCAGCGTCGGCCGAGCGGGGGCTTACGAGCAGTACTTC. This gives the protein CSVGRAGAYEQYF.